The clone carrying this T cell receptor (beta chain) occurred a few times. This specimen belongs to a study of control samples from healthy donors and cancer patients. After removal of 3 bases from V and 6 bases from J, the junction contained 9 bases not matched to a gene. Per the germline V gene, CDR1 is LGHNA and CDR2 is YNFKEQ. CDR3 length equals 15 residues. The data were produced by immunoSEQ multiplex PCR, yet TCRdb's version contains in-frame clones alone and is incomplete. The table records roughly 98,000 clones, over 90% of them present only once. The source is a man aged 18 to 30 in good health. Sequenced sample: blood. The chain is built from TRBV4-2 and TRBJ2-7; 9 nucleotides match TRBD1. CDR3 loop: CASSQAGQGLLEQYF. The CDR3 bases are TGTGCCAGCAGCCAGGCGGGACAGGGCCTCCTCGAGCAGTACTTC.